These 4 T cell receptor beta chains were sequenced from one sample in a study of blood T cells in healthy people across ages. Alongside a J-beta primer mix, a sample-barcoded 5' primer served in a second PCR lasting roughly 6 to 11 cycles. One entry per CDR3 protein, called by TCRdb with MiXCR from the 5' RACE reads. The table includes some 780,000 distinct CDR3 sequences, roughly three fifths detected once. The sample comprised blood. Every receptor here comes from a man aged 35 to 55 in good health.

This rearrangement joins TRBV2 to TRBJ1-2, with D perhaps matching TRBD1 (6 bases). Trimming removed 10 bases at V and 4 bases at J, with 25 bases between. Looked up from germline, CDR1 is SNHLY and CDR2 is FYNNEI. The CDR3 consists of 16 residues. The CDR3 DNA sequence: TGTGCCATCGACGCTACAGGGAACTCGTACAGCTATGGCTACACCTTC. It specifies CAIDATGNSYSYGYTF.

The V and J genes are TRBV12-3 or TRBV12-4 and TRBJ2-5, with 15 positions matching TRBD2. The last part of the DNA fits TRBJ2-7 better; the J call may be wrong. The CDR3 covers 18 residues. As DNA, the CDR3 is TGTGCCAGCAGCAAGGGACTAGCGGGAGGATGGCTACCCGCCGAGCAGTACTTC. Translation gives CASSKGLAGGWLPAEQYF.

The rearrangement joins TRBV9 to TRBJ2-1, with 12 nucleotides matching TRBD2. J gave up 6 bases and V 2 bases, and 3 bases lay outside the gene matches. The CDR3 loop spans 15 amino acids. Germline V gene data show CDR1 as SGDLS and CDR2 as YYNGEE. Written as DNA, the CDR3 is TGTGCCAGCAGCGTTCTAGCGGGAGGGGCCAATGAGCAGTTCTTC. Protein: CASSVLAGGANEQFF.

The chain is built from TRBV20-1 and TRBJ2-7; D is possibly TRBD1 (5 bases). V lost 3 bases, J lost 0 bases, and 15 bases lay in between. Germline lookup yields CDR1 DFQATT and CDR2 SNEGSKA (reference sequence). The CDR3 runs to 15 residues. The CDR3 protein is CSARDTRFPSYEQYF. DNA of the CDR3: TGCAGTGCTAGGGACACCCGATTCCCCTCCTACGAGCAGTACTTC.